Following are 11 T cell receptor beta chains from one sample sequenced in a study of blood T cell repertoires in COVID-19 (dated by TCRdb to 2019 to 2021). Library creation used the immunoSEQ multiplex PCR assay. As stored in TCRdb, this immuneACCESS dataset retains in-frame rearrangements with V and J assigned. A fraction of the clones does not appear; measured against another copy, unresolved V genes explain less than half of the discrepancy, and the remainder lacks a known reason. In this sample the table shows 40,000 or so clones, approximately 84% of which occur a single time. Roughly 13% of the sample lies in the top ten. Sequenced material: peripheral blood. Source of these receptors: a human donor in a cohort sampled during active COVID-19.

The chain couples TRBV6-5 to TRBJ2-7, with D maybe TRBD2 (6 bases). V was clipped by 8 bases and J by 4 bases, with 18 bases between them. Germline V CDR1 and CDR2: MNHEY, SVGAGI. The CDR3 is 14 amino acids. Here the CDR3 reads CASGPRDLLYEQYF. The CDR3 DNA reads as TGTGCCAGCGGCCCCAGGGACTTACTGTACGAGCAGTACTTC.

V gene TRBV7-6 combines with J gene TRBJ2-3, with TRBD2 matching over 7 bases. In germline, CDR1 is SGHVS, CDR2 FNYEAQ. This CDR3 has 15 amino acids. J was trimmed by 4 bases and V by 0 bases; bases with no gene match: 4. The CDR3 protein is CASSLAGGSPDTQYF. The CDR3 region has the DNA TGTGCCAGCAGCTTAGCGGGGGGGTCGCCAGATACGCAGTATTTT.

This clone is a singleton in its sample. CDR3 in DNA: TGTGCCAGCAGTGAAAGTATACAGTATGGCTACACCTTC. It codes for CASSESIQYGYTF. The V gene is TRBV6-1, the J gene TRBJ1-2; D is uncertain. Trimming took off 2 bases at V and 5 bases at J, with 9 bases between the two ends. Germline CDR1 reads MNHNS; CDR2 reads SASEGT. The CDR3 has 13 amino acids.

In its sample, this clone was seen many times. The chain joins TRBV10-3 to TRBJ1-2; D remains ambiguous. The CDR3 spans 13 residues. Germline CDR1 and CDR2: ENHRY and SYGVKD. Trimming shortened V by 10 bases and J by 4 bases, and 16 bases separated the two germline ends. CDR3 DNA sequence: TGTGCCACCCCCGGGGAAGAACCCTATGGCTACACCTTC. Encoded protein: CATPGEEPYGYTF.

This clone was detected once. This rearrangement joins TRBV24-1 to TRBJ1-2; D gene uncertain. CDR1 is KGHDR and CDR2 is SFDVKD in the germline V gene. The CDR3 has 9 residues. V gave up 12 bases and J gave up 4 bases, with 5 bases separating them. CDR3 sequence (DNA): TGTGCCGGCCTCTATGGCTACACCTTC. It codes for CAGLYGYTF.

The V call is TRBV6-5, the J call TRBJ1-6, with TRBD1 matching over 9 bases. The V gene end was trimmed by 10 bases and the J gene end by 4 bases; junction bases not matched to a gene: 8. Germline V gene data show CDR1 as MNHEY and CDR2 as SVGAGI. The CDR3 is 15 residues long. The CDR3 DNA reads as TGTGCCACCCTTACAGGGGGCTGGTATAATTCACCCCTCCACTTT. Protein sequence: CATLTGGWYNSPLHF.

The chain has TRBV5-5 and TRBJ1-3, with D tentatively TRBD1 (6 bases). The V end was cut by 3 bases, the J end by 0 bases, with 13 bases between. This CDR3 has 16 amino acids. Germline V gives CDR1 SGHKS, CDR2 YYEKEE (reference sequence). The CDR3 reads CASSSGGPISGNTIYF. The CDR3 coding sequence is TGTGCCAGCAGCTCGGGGGGCCCCATCTCTGGAAACACCATATATTTT.

V gene TRBV6-1 combines with J gene TRBJ2-5; D might be TRBD2 (5 bases). V was trimmed by 0 bases and J by 5 bases, leaving 13 bases between them. The germline CDR1 and CDR2 sequences are MNHNS and SASEGT. CDR3 length equals 15 residues. The CDR3 reads CASSEARASRETQYF. The CDR3 region has the DNA TGTGCCAGCAGTGAAGCGAGGGCCTCGCGGGAGACCCAGTACTTC.

The chain uses TRBV28 and TRBJ2-7, with D possibly being TRBD1 (6 bases). Trimming removed 10 bases from V and 3 bases from J, with 19 bases in between. This CDR3 is built from 14 residues. The V gene's germline CDR1 is MDHEN and CDR2 SYDVKM. The CDR3 nucleotides read TGTGCCACCCTCAGACCGGGACACAACTACGAGCAGTACTTC. Protein sequence: CATLRPGHNYEQYF.

The J gene is TRBJ2-2, the V gene TRBV5-4; 11 positions match TRBD2. V was pared by 4 bases and J by 7 bases, with 9 bases of the junction left unmatched. The CDR3 runs 16 residues. Germline CDR1 and CDR2: SGHNT and YYREEE (reference sequence). CDR3 DNA sequence: TGTGCCAGCAGCACGATAGCGGGGGGGCAAGGCGGGGAGCTGTTTTTT. Translating it yields CASSTIAGGQGGELFF.

This sequence joins TRBV6-5 and TRBJ2-7; no firm D call. Trimming took off 6 bases at V and 2 bases at J, with 11 bases between the two ends. This CDR3 is built from 13 residues. Germline lookup yields CDR1 MNHEY and CDR2 SVGAGI. CDR3 sequence: CASSLREAYEQYF. CDR3 coding DNA: TGTGCCAGCAGCCTCCGCGAGGCCTACGAGCAGTACTTC.